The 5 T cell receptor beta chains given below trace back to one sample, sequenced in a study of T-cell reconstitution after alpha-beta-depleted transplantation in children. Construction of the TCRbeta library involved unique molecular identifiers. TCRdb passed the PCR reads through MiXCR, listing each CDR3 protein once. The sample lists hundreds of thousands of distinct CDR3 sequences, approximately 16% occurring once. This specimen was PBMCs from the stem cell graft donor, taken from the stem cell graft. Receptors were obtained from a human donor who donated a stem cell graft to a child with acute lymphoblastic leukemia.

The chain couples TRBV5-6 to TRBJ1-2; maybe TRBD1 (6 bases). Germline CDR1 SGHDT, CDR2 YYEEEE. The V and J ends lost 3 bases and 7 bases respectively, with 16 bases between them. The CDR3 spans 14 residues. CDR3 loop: CASSSLSGEAGYTF. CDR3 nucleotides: TGTGCCAGCAGCTCCTTATCAGGGGAAGCTGGCTACACCTTC.

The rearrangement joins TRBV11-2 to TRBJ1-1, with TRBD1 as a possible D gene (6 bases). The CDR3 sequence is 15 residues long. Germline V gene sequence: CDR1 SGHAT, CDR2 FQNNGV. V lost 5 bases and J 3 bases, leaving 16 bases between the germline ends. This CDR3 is CASSPSPTGYTEAFF. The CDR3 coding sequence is TGTGCCAGCAGCCCGTCCCCTACAGGGTACACTGAAGCTTTCTTT.

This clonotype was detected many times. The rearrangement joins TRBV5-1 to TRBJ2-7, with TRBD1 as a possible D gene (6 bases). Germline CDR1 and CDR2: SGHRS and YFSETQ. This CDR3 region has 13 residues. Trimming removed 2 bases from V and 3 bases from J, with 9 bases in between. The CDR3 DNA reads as TGCGCCAGCAGCTTTTACAGGGACTACGAGCAGTACTTC. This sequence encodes CASSFYRDYEQYF.

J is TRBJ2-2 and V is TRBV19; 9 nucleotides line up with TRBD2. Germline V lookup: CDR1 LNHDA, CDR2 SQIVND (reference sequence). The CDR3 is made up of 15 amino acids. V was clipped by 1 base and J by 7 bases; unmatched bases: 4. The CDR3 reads CASSIVSGRNGELFF. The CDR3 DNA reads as TGTGCCAGTAGTATAGTAAGCGGGAGGAACGGGGAGCTGTTTTTT.

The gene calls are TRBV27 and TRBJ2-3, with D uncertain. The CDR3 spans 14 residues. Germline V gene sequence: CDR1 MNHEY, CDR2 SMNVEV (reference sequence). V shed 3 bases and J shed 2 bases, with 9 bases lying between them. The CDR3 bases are TGTGCCAGCAGTTTTGTACAGAACACAGATACGCAGTATTTT. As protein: CASSFVQNTDTQYF.